The sequence of this T cell receptor beta chain was determined in a study of tumor-infiltrating lymphocytes in oesophageal squamous cell carcinoma. The CDR3 spans 15 residues. The V gene lost 7 bases and the J gene lost 1 base, with 16 bases spanning the gap. Germline values: CDR1 SGHVS, CDR2 FNYEAQ. TCRdb recomputed calls from the PCR reads with MiXCR, one row per CDR3 protein. The top ten clones hold about 25% of a sample with roughly 20,000 distinct CDR3 sequences, 45% to 55% of them seen once. This receptor was identified in a male donor with esophageal squamous cell carcinoma. The chain links TRBV7-6 to TRBJ1-1, with a tentative D call TRBD1 (5 bases). The sample comprised esophageal tumor tissue. The CDR3 here is CASTPWGVANTEAFF. In DNA, the CDR3 is TGTGCCAGCACCCCTTGGGGCGTTGCGAACACTGAAGCTTTCTTT.